This T cell receptor beta chain was captured in a study of blood T cell repertoires in COVID-19. Overall study context: Some COVID-19 samples were acute and others convalescent; all came from the United States, Italy and Spain. T cells, B-cell-depleted T cells, or PBMCs provided the cDNA or gDNA that served as material.

In the original analysis: Amplification of reference gene primers provided the estimated nucleated cell counts. Here immunoSEQ multiplex PCR was the method, and the copy in TCRdb shows in-frame clones only, minus some. The D gene and trimming were derived from the DNA, and the V and J assignments and clone size from that table. The sample has more than 60,000 clones, over 80% seen once. This clone was seen just once. V lost 3 bases and J 7 bases, leaving 7 bases between the germline ends. The CDR3 totals 12 residues. Germline CDR1 LGHNT, CDR2 FRNRAP. This clonotype was obtained from a woman older than 75 with acute or convalescent COVID-19. The chain carries TRBV12-5 and TRBJ2-1; tentatively, D is TRBD1 (6 bases). Sequencing input: peripheral blood. For the CDR3, the DNA is TGTGCTAGTGGTTTCAGGGGTAATGAGCAGTTCTTC. Its protein is CASGFRGNEQFF.